What follows are 29 T cell receptor beta chains derived from one specimen sequenced in a study of blood T cell repertoires in COVID-19. The data were produced by immunoSEQ multiplex PCR, yet TCRdb's version contains in-frame clones alone and is incomplete. This repertoire shows around 57,000 clones, roughly 90% found once; its top ten account for roughly a fifth. Material for sequencing was peripheral blood. These receptors all stem from a woman older than 75 with COVID-19, enrolled during active disease.

This clone was detected only a few times. The genes are TRBV5-1 and TRBJ1-6; D unresolved. Trimming took 8 bases from V and 6 from J, leaving 21 bases between them. In germline, CDR1 is SGHRS, CDR2 YFSETQ. This CDR3 spans 16 amino acids. Here the CDR3 reads CASKNEAALVNSPLHF. The CDR3 nucleotides read TGCGCCAGTAAAAATGAAGCCGCGCTGGTTAATTCACCCCTCCACTTT.

The chain has TRBV12-5 and TRBJ1-2, with TRBD1 identical over 8 bases. The germline CDR1 and CDR2 sequences are LGHNT and FRNRAP. CDR3 length equals 14 residues. Trimming removed 4 bases from V and 8 bases from J; junction bases left unmatched: 9. The CDR3 sequence: CASGWATGVGGYTF. The CDR3 DNA reads TGTGCTAGTGGTTGGGCGACAGGGGTCGGAGGCTACACCTTC.

The chain has TRBV9 and TRBJ1-3; a weak D match, TRBD1 (5 bases). The V and J ends lost 4 bases and 2 bases respectively, with 13 bases between them. This CDR3 has 15 amino acids. The germline V gene encodes CDR1 SGDLS and CDR2 YYNGEE. This CDR3 reads CASSPRQTAGNTIYF. The DNA of the CDR3 is TGTGCCAGCAGCCCCCGACAGACCGCTGGAAACACCATATATTTT.

The J gene is TRBJ1-2, the V gene TRBV5-1; D is undetermined. Germline V lookup: CDR1 SGHRS, CDR2 YFSETQ. The CDR3 has 14 amino acids. V lost 4 bases to trimming and J lost 7 bases, with 17 bases between them. CDR3: CASSRSPGIGGYTF. The CDR3 bases are TGCGCCAGCAGCCGGAGTCCGGGGATAGGTGGCTACACCTTC.

The chain combines TRBV2 with TRBJ1-5, with D possibly TRBD1 on 5 matching bases. Trimming cost V 10 bases and J 7 bases, with 14 bases left between them. The CDR3 length is 12 residues. The germline CDR1 and CDR2 sequences are SNHLY and FYNNEI. In DNA, the CDR3 is TGTGCCACCCGCGGGGGGGGACAGCCCCAGCATTTT. This sequence encodes CATRGGGQPQHF.

V and J are TRBV23-1 and TRBJ2-1; D is possibly TRBD2 (5 bases). TRBV23-1 falls under the ORF class, with uncertain function. V was cut by 1 base and J by 2 bases, with 12 bases left in between. This CDR3 is built from 16 residues. Written as DNA, the CDR3 is TGCGCCAGCAGTCAATTGGGAGCTACTACCTACAATGAGCAGTTCTTC. Amino acids: CASSQLGATTYNEQFF.

The chain links TRBV18 to TRBJ2-6; D is unclear. Germline V CDR1 and CDR2: KGHSH, LQKENI. The germline V and J ends were trimmed by 2 bases and 0 bases, with 5 bases remaining between them. The CDR3 loop spans 15 amino acids. This chain's CDR3 is CASSPSTSGANVLTF. The CDR3, as DNA: TGTGCCAGCTCACCATCTACCTCTGGGGCCAACGTCCTGACTTTC.

The V gene is TRBV6-4, the J gene TRBJ2-1; 9 positions match TRBD1. The CDR3 loop spans 15 amino acids. Trimming removed 6 bases from V and 6 bases from J; junction bases left unmatched: 9. The germline gives CDR1 MRHNA, CDR2 SNTAGT. For the CDR3, the DNA is TGTGCCAGCAGAGCCGACAGGGGGGTCGGCAATGAGCAGTTCTTC. This encodes CASRADRGVGNEQFF.

V is TRBV14 and J is TRBJ1-6, with TRBD1 as a possible D gene (5 bases). The V gene lost 6 bases and the J gene lost 7 bases, with 13 bases spanning the gap. This CDR3 is built from 14 residues. Germline V gene sequence: CDR1 SGHDN, CDR2 FVKESK. CDR3 DNA: TGTGCCAGCAGGCAACACCGGGGGAATTCACCCCTCCACTTT. This gives the protein CASRQHRGNSPLHF.

This clone occurred once. The chain uses TRBV5-1 and TRBJ2-3, with D possibly TRBD2 on 6 matching bases. The V end lost 5 bases, the J end lost 3 bases, and 10 bases lay between the germline ends. Germline CDR1 is SGHRS and CDR2 is YFSETQ. This CDR3 has 13 residues. DNA for the CDR3: TGCGCCAGCAGTACCCGGGAGACAGATACGCAGTATTTT. This encodes CASSTRETDTQYF. Combining the CDR3 with reference TRBV5-1 and TRBJ2-3 gives the whole variable domain KAGVTQTPRYLIKTRGQQVTLSCSPISGHRSVSWYQQTPGQGLQFLFEYFSETQRNKGNFPGRFSGRQFSNSRSEMNVSTLELGDSALYLCASSTRETDTQYFGPGTRLTVL.

The V gene is TRBV2, the J gene TRBJ1-5; 7 nucleotides match TRBD1. Germline lookup yields CDR1 SNHLY and CDR2 FYNNEI. Trimming cost V 3 bases and J 4 bases; bases outside gene matches: 6. CDR3 length: 15 residues. CDR3 region: CASSDPGQRNQPQHF. CDR3 bases: TGTGCCAGCAGTGACCCGGGACAGCGTAATCAGCCCCAGCATTTT.

The V call is TRBV30, the J call TRBJ2-1; D remains ambiguous. The CDR3 extends over 14 amino acids. Germline V CDR1 and CDR2: GTSNPN, SVGIG (reference sequence). The germline V and J ends were trimmed by 2 bases and 9 bases, with 17 bases remaining between them. CDR3 protein: CAWSHSFPFREQFF. The CDR3 DNA is TGTGCCTGGAGTCACTCCTTCCCCTTCCGTGAGCAGTTCTTC.

The V call is TRBV25-1, the J call TRBJ2-2, with 7 bases lining up with TRBD2. Germline-derived CDR1 and CDR2 are MGHDK and SYGVNS. This CDR3 is built from 13 residues. V lost 2 bases to trimming and J lost 7 bases; unmatched junction nucleotides: 1. In DNA form, the CDR3 reads TGTGCCAGCAGTGAAGGGGGGGTCGGGGAGCTGTTTTTT. Protein: CASSEGGVGELFF. Full variable domain (outside the CDR3, taken from reference TRBV25-1 and TRBJ2-2): EADIYQTPRYLVIGTGKKITLECSQTMGHDKMYWYQQDPGMELHLIHYSYGVNSTEKGDLSSESTVSRIRTEHFPLTLESARPSHTSQYLCASSEGGVGELFFGEGSRLTVL.

This clone came up once. This CDR3 reads CASSFNRGTGGSYGYTF. For the CDR3, the DNA is TGTGCCAGCAGTTTCAATCGGGGGACAGGTGGGAGCTATGGCTACACCTTC. The rearrangement links TRBV27 to TRBJ1-2; TRBD1 matches at 8 bases. The trim removed 3 bases at V and 4 bases at J, leaving 13 bases unmatched. Germline CDR1 and CDR2: MNHEY and SMNVEV (reference sequence). The CDR3 sequence is 17 residues long.

The chain links TRBV7-8 to TRBJ2-7, with 10 bases fitting TRBD1. This CDR3 spans 17 amino acids. The trim removed 2 bases at V and 5 bases at J, leaving 12 bases unmatched. Germline CDR1 is SGHVS and CDR2 is FQNEAQ. The CDR3 reads CASSLFPPRDRGHEQYF. The CDR3 nucleotides read TGTGCCAGCAGCTTATTCCCCCCCAGGGACAGGGGCCACGAGCAGTACTTC.

The V and J genes are TRBV6-5 and TRBJ1-2; tentative D call: TRBD1 (5 bases). CDR3 length equals 15 residues. The V and J ends lost 0 bases and 0 bases respectively, with 8 bases between them. The germline CDR1 and CDR2 sequences are MNHEY and SVGAGI. This CDR3 reads CASSYSGGTNYGYTF. The DNA for the CDR3 is TGTGCCAGCAGTTACTCCGGGGGAACTAACTATGGCTACACCTTC.

CDR3 DNA sequence: TGCGCCAGCAGCGCGGGACGGCTCGGGGATGAAGCTTTCTTT. As protein: CASSAGRLGDEAFF. The chain carries TRBV5-1 and TRBJ1-1; perhaps TRBD1 as D (5 bases). The V gene's germline CDR1 is SGHRS and CDR2 YFSETQ. Between the trimmed V and J ends, which lost 4 bases and 7 bases, there was a span of 17 bases. The CDR3 loop spans 14 amino acids.

The rearrangement links TRBV7-2 to TRBJ1-6; perhaps TRBD1 as D (6 bases). The germline V and J ends were trimmed by 0 bases and 6 bases, with 9 bases remaining between them. The CDR3 has 15 residues. CDR1 and CDR2 (germline): SGHTA, FQGNSA. CDR3 residues: CASSLALGGNSPLHF. The DNA of the CDR3 is TGTGCCAGCAGCTTAGCGCTAGGGGGTAATTCACCCCTCCACTTT.

The rearrangement joins TRBV12-3 or TRBV12-4 to TRBJ1-2; tentatively, D is TRBD1 (6 bases). The CDR3 covers 12 residues. Trimming took 5 bases from V and 8 from J, leaving 12 bases between them. This CDR3 is CASSSPGQGYTF. CDR3 in DNA: TGTGCCAGCAGTAGTCCGGGACAAGGCTACACCTTC.

V gene TRBV7-9 combines with J gene TRBJ2-1; 9 nucleotides line up with TRBD2. Germline V lookup: CDR1 SEHNR, CDR2 FQNEAQ (reference sequence). The length of the CDR3 is 15 residues. The V gene end was trimmed by 0 bases and the J gene end by 10 bases; junction bases not matched to a gene: 7. The DNA of the CDR3 is TGTGCCAGCAGCTTAGCGCTGGGTAGCGGGGGCGAGCAGTTCTTC. It translates to CASSLALGSGGEQFF.

This clone came up once. The V gene is TRBV5-4, the J gene TRBJ1-1; TRBD1 matches 9 bases. Germline-derived CDR1 and CDR2 are SGHNT and YYREEE (reference sequence). V was clipped by 2 bases and J by 7 bases; unmatched bases: 9. The CDR3 covers 15 residues. CDR3 DNA: TGTGCCAGCAGCTTTAAACAGGGGGCCGGGAGTGAAGCTTTCTTT. Translation: CASSFKQGAGSEAFF.

J is TRBJ2-7 and V is TRBV5-4; no reliable D call. V lost 0 bases, J lost 0 bases, and 7 bases lay in between. Germline loops: CDR1 SGHNT, CDR2 YYREEE (reference sequence). The CDR3 totals 14 residues. Written as DNA, the CDR3 is TGTGCCAGCAGCTTGGGCGGTGACTCCTACGAGCAGTACTTC. This translates into CASSLGGDSYEQYF.

This rearrangement joins TRBV19 to TRBJ1-4; a possible D gene is TRBD1 (6 bases). The CDR3 consists of 15 residues. Germline values: CDR1 LNHDA, CDR2 SQIVND (reference sequence). In nucleotides, the CDR3 is TGTGCTTGTGGGGGGGCTTCCTTGGGTAATGAAAAACTGTTTTTT. Its protein is CACGGASLGNEKLFF. Supplemented by reference TRBV19 and TRBJ1-4, the full variable domain reads DGGITQSPKYLFRKEGQNVTLSCEQNLNHDAMYWYRQDPGQGLRLIYYSQIVNDFQKGDIAEGYSVSREKKESFPLTVTSAQKNPTAFYLCACGGASLGNEKLFFGSGTQLSVL.

This clone was seen only a few times. V and J are TRBV11-1 and TRBJ1-4; D unclear. This CDR3 has 15 amino acids. V lost 4 bases and J 0 bases, leaving 9 bases between the germline ends. CDR1 SGHAT and CDR2 FQDESV come from the germline V gene (reference sequence). In nucleotides, the CDR3 is TGTGCCAGCAGCTCCGTGGGCTCAACTAATGAAAAACTGTTTTTT. Amino acids: CASSSVGSTNEKLFF.

This clone was observed a few times. The chain links TRBV5-4 to TRBJ1-1; 8 bases match TRBD1. The CDR3 is 14 amino acids. Germline V gene sequence: CDR1 SGHNT, CDR2 YYREEE (reference sequence). V was pared by 0 bases and J by 6 bases, with 4 bases of the junction left unmatched. CDR3 amino acids: CASSLAGGAAEAFF. The CDR3 region has the DNA TGTGCCAGCAGCTTGGCAGGGGGCGCGGCTGAAGCTTTCTTT. Together with reference TRBV5-4 and TRBJ1-1, the CDR3 gives the full variable domain: ETGVTQSPTHLIKTRGQQVTLRCSSQSGHNTVSWYQQALGQGPQFIFQYYREEENGRGNFPPRFSGLQFPNYSSELNVNALELDDSALYLCASSLAGGAAEAFFGQGTRLTVV.

CDR3 protein: CASRLYGTGVWATNEKLFF. CDR3 nucleotide sequence: TGTGCAAGTCGCTTATACGGGACAGGGGTTTGGGCAACTAATGAAAAACTGTTTTTT. This chain connects TRBV12-2 to TRBJ1-4; TRBD1 is taken as the D call from the table, unchecked against the DNA. TRBV12-2 is marked as a pseudogene. This CDR3 region has 19 residues.

This chain links TRBV6-5 with TRBJ1-4; TRBD1 agrees at 7 bases. In germline, CDR1 is MNHEY, CDR2 SVGAGI. The ends lost 6 bases at V and 4 bases at J; junction bases unmatched: 5. The CDR3 sequence is 14 residues long. In DNA, the CDR3 is TGTGCCAGCAGCCACCGGGACAGTAATGAAAAACTGTTTTTT. Its translation: CASSHRDSNEKLFF.

The V and J genes are TRBV30 and TRBJ1-4; the match to TRBD1 covers 7 bases. This CDR3 is built from 13 residues. Losses at the gene ends were 3 bases for V and 5 bases for J; bases not matched to a gene: 3. Per germline, CDR1 GTSNPN and CDR2 SVGIG (reference sequence). In DNA form, the CDR3 reads TGTGCCTGGAGACAGGGGAAAAATGAAAAACTGTTTTTT. It is translated as CAWRQGKNEKLFF.

The chain carries TRBV30 and TRBJ1-2; the match to TRBD1 covers 10 bases. Trimming at V came to 3 bases and at J to 2 bases, leaving 0 bases not matched to a gene. This CDR3 contains 13 residues. Germline V gene sequence: CDR1 GTSNPN, CDR2 SVGIG (reference sequence). CDR3 nucleotide sequence: TGTGCCTGGAGGGGACAGGGGAACTATGGCTACACCTTC. Its protein product is CAWRGQGNYGYTF.